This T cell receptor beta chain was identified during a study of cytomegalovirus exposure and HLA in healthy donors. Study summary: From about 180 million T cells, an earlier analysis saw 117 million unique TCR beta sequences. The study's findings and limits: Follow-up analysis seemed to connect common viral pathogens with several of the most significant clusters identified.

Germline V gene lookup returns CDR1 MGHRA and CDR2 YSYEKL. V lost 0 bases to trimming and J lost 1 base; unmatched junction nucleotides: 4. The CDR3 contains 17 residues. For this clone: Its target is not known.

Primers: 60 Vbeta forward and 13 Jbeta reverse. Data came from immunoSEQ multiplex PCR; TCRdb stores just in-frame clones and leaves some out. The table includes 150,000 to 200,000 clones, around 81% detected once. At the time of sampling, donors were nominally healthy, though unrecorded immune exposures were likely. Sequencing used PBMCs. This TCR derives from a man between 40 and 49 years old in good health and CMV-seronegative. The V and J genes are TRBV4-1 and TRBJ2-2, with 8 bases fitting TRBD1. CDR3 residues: CASSQDRGRLNTGELFF. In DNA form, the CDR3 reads TGCGCCAGCAGCCAAGACAGGGGGCGTCTGAACACCGGGGAGCTGTTTTTT.